This section outlines one T cell receptor beta chain sequence together with its context. This clonotype was found a few times. The antigen it binds to is not known. No base-level quality is on record; no much larger clone is a single base apart. The data derive from a study of blood T cells in healthy people across ages (dated by TCRdb to about 2015). Study-level background: Template switching captured roughly one uniquely barcoded TCR beta cDNA molecule per two T cells in model experiments. The donors were split into four age groups: young (average 16 years), middle-aged (over 35), aged (approximately 59) and long-lived (roughly 80). Age-related changes in TCR beta repertoire diversity were measured in the study by deep sequencing normalized with unique cDNA molecular identifiers. To avoid experimental bias, donors of different ages were distributed randomly across sequencing lanes. For two donors (one aged 18 to 29 and one aged 80 or older), the study analyzed two additional independent replicas of 1 million unique cDNA reads from the same blood draw.

Beyond this particular receptor, the publication reports: Because profiling used bulk unsorted PBMCs, naive and antigen-experienced compartments could not be compared conclusively. The percentage of naive T cells measured by flow cytometry correlated strongly with observed TCR beta diversity. Because donor CMV infection status was unknown, age-related changes in expanded clonotypes were potentially confounded. Estimates of total diversity based on one million sequenced T cells were regarded as lower bounds and as underestimates. Observed TCR beta diversity per million T cells fell roughly linearly with age, and a significant reduction was already apparent by age roughly 40. Compared with the aged group, more naive CD4+ T cells, fewer expanded clones and increased TCR diversity were shown by the long-lived group, suggesting age selection.

Library generation was performed with 5' RACE. Sequencer: Illumina HiSeq 2500. A second PCR of about 6 to 12 cycles was run with a J-beta primer mix and a sample-barcoded 5' primer. A template-switch 5' adaptor carrying 12 random nucleotides introduced a unique molecular identifier onto each TCR beta cDNA molecule. Each sample yielded at least 2.5 million CDR3-containing paired-end reads. First-strand cDNA synthesis was performed from all RNA using the Mint cDNA synthesis kit, with priming by a TRBC-specific oligonucleotide. All cDNA was treated with uracil-DNA glycosylase and then went through a first 18-cycle PCR with the universal primers M1SS and BC2_uni_R. Concerning the study's data processing: Each sample was normalized by randomly selecting 1 million high-quality reads, each carrying a distinct molecular identifier. Instead of being binned into consensus sequences, reads that shared molecular identifiers were thrown out. MiTCR, run with a Q25 quality threshold and the strictest error-elimination algorithm, handled CDR3 identification, clonotype clustering and error correction. A nonparametric unseen species model with Euler transformation was used to estimate a lower bound on total TCR beta diversity. The public reads were run again by TCRdb, first through fastp at Q25 and then through MiXCR, and only productive beta chains were kept. Each entry merges the rows of one CDR3 protein and shows their most common DNA and genes. TCRdb, not the authors, supplied the V and J calls. The sample has hundreds of thousands of distinct CDR3 sequences on record, 40% to 65% of them singletons. Approximately 40% of the sample rests with the top ten.

Donors were 30 to 45 systemically healthy Caucasian individuals from Russia aged roughly 6 to 95 years. Each donor gave 9.5 to 10 milliliters of peripheral blood, drawn into EDTA-treated Vacutainer tubes. Ficoll-Paque density-gradient centrifugation was used to isolate PBMCs, with at least 6.5 million per sample. Trizol reagent was used to extract total RNA from PBMCs, with at least 6 micrograms per sample. For every donor, flow cytometry on a PBMC aliquot measured the percentage of naive CD45RAhigh/CD27high T cells. Based on the germline V gene (reference sequence), the CDR1 and CDR2 sequences are DFQATT and SNEGSKA. The junction carries 25 bases between V and J, which are trimmed by 0 bases and 4 bases respectively. Including the terminal cysteine and phenylalanine, the CDR3 comprises 18 residues. Only the CDR3 region is kept as DNA, spanning 54 bases read in frame from base 1.

The sample was blood. This receptor was identified in an elderly man in good health. Recombination connected TRBV20-1 to TRBJ2-7; a tentative D call is TRBD2 (5 bases match). In nucleotides, the sequence is TGCAGTGCTAGAGATCCGTCTAACGGACCTCCGGGGTGGTACGAGCAGTACTTC. Its protein reads: CSARDPSNGPPGWYEQYF.